These T cell receptor beta chains were read from a single sample in a study of blood T cell repertoires in COVID-19. Sequenced by immunoSEQ multiplex PCR; TCRdb stores in-frame clones only, minus some. The sample includes some 130,000 clones, around 80% of them seen just once. The sequenced sample was peripheral blood. These receptors all stem from a human donor in a cohort sampled during active COVID-19. CDR3s include the opening cysteine and the closing phenylalanine or tryptophan. A D gene is named only where the DNA matches it firmly. Rows give clone size only sometimes, using once, few, many, or a class for an expanded clone.

D gene: TRBD2; clone size: -; V gene: TRBV6-5; J gene: TRBJ2-5; CDR3 protein: CASSPGLAKETQYF; CDR3 DNA: TGTGCCAGCAGTCCGGGACTAGCGAAAGAGACCCAGTACTTC
D gene: TRBD1; clone size: -; V gene: TRBV7-3; J gene: TRBJ2-2; CDR3 protein: CASSFTGGSSTGELFF; CDR3 DNA: TGTGCCAGCAGCTTTACAGGGGGCAGCTCAACCGGGGAGCTGTTTTTT
D gene: -; clone size: once; V gene: TRBV18; J gene: TRBJ2-5; CDR3 protein: CASSPDEAGWQETQYF; CDR3 DNA: TGTGCCAGCTCACCTGACGAGGCAGGGTGGCAAGAGACCCAGTACTTC
D gene: -; clone size: -; V gene: TRBV2; J gene: TRBJ1-1; CDR3 protein: CASSPFWGRAEAFF; CDR3 DNA: TGTGCCAGCAGCCCTTTTTGGGGGAGGGCTGAAGCTTTCTTT
D gene: TRBD1; clone size: -; V gene: TRBV18; J gene: TRBJ1-1; CDR3 protein: CASSPWTGGASTEAFF; CDR3 DNA: TGTGCCAGCTCACCATGGACAGGGGGCGCGAGCACTGAAGCTTTCTTT
D gene: TRBD2; clone size: -; V gene: TRBV11-3; J gene: TRBJ2-3; CDR3 protein: CASSLVGGLAGRWSTDTQYF; CDR3 DNA: TGTGCCAGCAGCTTGGTAGGGGGACTAGCGGGGAGGTGGAGCACAGATACGCAGTATTTT
D gene: TRBD1; clone size: -; V gene: TRBV5-8; J gene: TRBJ1-2; CDR3 protein: CASSFDRGPREDGYTF; CDR3 DNA: TGTGCCAGCAGCTTTGACAGGGGGCCACGCGAGGATGGCTACACCTTC
D gene: -; clone size: -; V gene: TRBV4-1; J gene: TRBJ1-2; CDR3 protein: CASSRVGADGSSNYGYTF; CDR3 DNA: TGCGCCAGCAGCCGCGTAGGGGCGGACGGATCTTCTAACTATGGCTACACCTTC
D gene: -; clone size: -; V gene: TRBV6-6; J gene: TRBJ2-7; CDR3 protein: CASSYSGRGDLYEQYF; CDR3 DNA: TGTGCCAGCAGTTACTCGGGCAGGGGGGACTTATACGAGCAGTACTTC
D gene: -; clone size: -; V gene: TRBV27; J gene: TRBJ1-5; CDR3 protein: CASSPGGDQPQHF; CDR3 DNA: TGTGCCAGCAGTCCCGGAGGGGACCAGCCCCAGCATTTT
D gene: TRBD1; clone size: -; V gene: TRBV4-1; J gene: TRBJ2-7; CDR3 protein: CASSRTGDEQYF; CDR3 DNA: TGCGCCAGCAGCCGGACAGGGGACGAGCAGTACTTC
D gene: -; clone size: -; V gene: TRBV3-1/TRBV3-2; J gene: TRBJ1-4; CDR3 protein: CASSPRTTTNEKLFF; CDR3 DNA: TGTGCCAGCAGCCCCCGGACAACAACTAATGAAAAACTGTTTTTT
D gene: TRBD1; clone size: few; V gene: TRBV6-2/TRBV6-3; J gene: TRBJ1-6; CDR3 protein: CASSYGGDRANF; CDR3 DNA: TGTGCCAGCAGTTACGGTGGGGACAGGGCCAACTTT
D gene: -; clone size: -; V gene: TRBV6-5; J gene: TRBJ2-7; CDR3 protein: CASSYVSQGGQYF; CDR3 DNA: TGTGCCAGCAGTTACGTCAGCCAGGGAGGTCAGTACTTC
D gene: -; clone size: -; V gene: TRBV4-2; J gene: TRBJ1-2; CDR3 protein: CASSQENSPLNYGYTF; CDR3 DNA: TGTGCCAGCAGCCAAGAAAACAGCCCTCTTAACTATGGCTACACCTTC
D gene: -; clone size: few; V gene: TRBV19; J gene: TRBJ1-6; CDR3 protein: CASSPGQGNSPLHF; CDR3 DNA: TGTGCCAGTAGCCCTGGGCAGGGTAATTCACCCCTCCACTTT
D gene: TRBD2; clone size: -; V gene: TRBV10-3; J gene: TRBJ2-7; CDR3 protein: CAISESGLELEQYF; CDR3 DNA: TGTGCCATCAGTGAGTCGGGACTAGAACTCGAGCAGTACTTC
D gene: TRBD1; clone size: -; V gene: TRBV5-1; J gene: TRBJ2-1; CDR3 protein: CASSLSGTGAQDEQFF; CDR3 DNA: TGCGCCAGCAGCCTTTCCGGGACAGGGGCGCAAGATGAGCAGTTCTTC
D gene: TRBD1; clone size: -; V gene: TRBV29-1; J gene: TRBJ2-1; CDR3 protein: CSTRQGEFQFF; CDR3 DNA: TGCAGCACCCGACAGGGGGAATTCCAGTTCTTC
D gene: -; clone size: -; V gene: TRBV6-5; J gene: TRBJ1-1; CDR3 protein: CASSYSAGDMNTEAFF; CDR3 DNA: TGTGCCAGCAGTTACTCGGCAGGGGACATGAACACTGAAGCTTTCTTT
D gene: -; clone size: -; V gene: TRBV6-4; J gene: TRBJ2-3; CDR3 protein: CASSRDTSTDTQYF; CDR3 DNA: TGTGCCAGCAGTAGGGACACAAGCACAGATACGCAGTATTTT
D gene: -; clone size: -; V gene: TRBV6-2/TRBV6-3; J gene: TRBJ1-2; CDR3 protein: CASSYSEQRIYGYTF; CDR3 DNA: TGTGCCAGCAGTTACTCCGAACAGAGAATCTATGGCTACACCTTC
D gene: TRBD1; clone size: -; V gene: TRBV5-1; J gene: TRBJ2-7; CDR3 protein: CASSNRPRDSYEQYF; CDR3 DNA: TGCGCCAGCAGCAACAGGCCCCGGGACAGCTACGAGCAGTACTTC